The 14 T cell receptor beta chains below come from one sample, sequenced in a study of human T cells and chemical hapten exposure. The time point denotes: patch test 1, 2 weeks after DPC sensitization. This sample's treatment: therapeutic diphenylcyclopropenone sensitization with weekly scalp DPC. Each CDR3 protein is one row after TCRdb ran MiXCR on the RACE reads. The sample holds around 50,000 distinct CDR3 sequences, less than 9.5% seen once. Here the sequenced sample was whole blood, taken in connection with sensitization to the hapten diphenylcyclopropenone (DPC). These TCRs come from a woman aged 45-60 years with alopecia areata. Some clones in this sample may be carry-over from other donors' samples.

This clonotype was detected ten times or more. The chain uses TRBV20-1 and TRBJ2-1, with 10 bases aligning to TRBD2. This CDR3 is 19 amino acids long. CDR1 and CDR2 from the germline V gene are DFQATT and SNEGSKA (reference sequence). V gave up 6 bases and J gave up 0 bases; unmatched junction bases: 17. CDR3 bases: TGCAGTGCCACCCCTCCGGGACTAGCGAGTAACCACTCCTACAATGAGCAGTTCTTC. It codes for CSATPPGLASNHSYNEQFF.

Notes on this clonotype: This may be a read error, as it is one base from a much larger clone. The chain has TRBV7-2 and TRBJ1-1; maybe TRBD1 (5 bases). Trimming shortened V by 4 bases and J by 1 base, and 10 bases separated the two germline ends. CDR3 size: 14 residues. The V gene's germline CDR1 is SGHTA and CDR2 FQGNSA. As DNA, the CDR3 is TGTGCCAGCAGCTCAGTAGGGGCGAACACTGAAGCTTTCTTT. Translating it yields CASSSVGANTEAFF.

This chain joins TRBV6-1 and TRBJ2-4; 10 nucleotides line up with TRBD1. This CDR3 is 15 amino acids long. V shed 4 bases, J shed 5 bases, and the junction held 5 bases outside the gene matches. The germline CDR1 and CDR2 sequences are MNHNS and SASEGT. CDR3 coding DNA: TGTGCCAGCAGTGCGCGACAGGGGGCCCAAAACATTCAGTACTTC. It translates to CASSARQGAQNIQYF.

This clonotype was seen at least ten times. The chain uses TRBV2 and TRBJ1-2; 7 bases map to TRBD1. Per the germline V gene, CDR1 is SNHLY and CDR2 is FYNNEI. The V gene end was trimmed by 7 bases and the J gene end by 3 bases; junction bases not matched to a gene: 5. The CDR3 has 13 residues. The CDR3: CASIAGGYYGYTF. The CDR3 nucleotides read TGTGCCAGCATAGCAGGGGGGTACTATGGCTACACCTTC.

This clonotype showed up many times. The chain is built from TRBV19 and TRBJ1-4; the match to TRBD1 covers 7 bases. With 3 bases clipped from V and 5 bases from J, the junction kept 3 bases outside the gene matches. The CDR3 consists of 14 residues. Per the germline V gene, CDR1 is LNHDA and CDR2 is SQIVND (reference sequence). This chain's CDR3 is CASSIGTANEKLFF. CDR3 coding DNA: TGTGCCAGTAGTATCGGGACAGCAAATGAAAAACTGTTTTTT.

In its sample, this clonotype was seen many times. The J gene is TRBJ1-5, the V gene TRBV12-3 or TRBV12-4; D unclear. This CDR3 is 15 amino acids long. Trimming shortened V by 5 bases and J by 7 bases, and 18 bases separated the two germline ends. This chain's CDR3 is CASSRGGSTRQPQHF. Written as DNA, the CDR3 is TGTGCCAGCAGTCGCGGTGGGAGTACGAGGCAGCCCCAGCATTTT.

This clonotype showed up many times. J is TRBJ1-5 and V is TRBV12-3 or TRBV12-4; D ambiguous. With 8 bases removed from V and 10 bases from J, the gap between germline ends came to 18 bases. The CDR3 runs 13 residues. CDR3 region: CASGFTNRAPQHF. The DNA for the CDR3 is TGTGCCAGCGGGTTTACCAACCGGGCACCCCAGCATTTT.

The rearrangement uses TRBV11-2 and TRBJ2-7, with D uncertain. This CDR3 is built from 14 residues. Trimming pared 2 bases from V and 3 bases from J, leaving 11 bases between. CDR1 is SGHAT, CDR2 FQNNGV, per germline. The CDR3 here is CASSLRQLNYEQYF. In nucleotides, the CDR3 is TGTGCCAGCAGCTTACGGCAGCTTAACTACGAGCAGTACTTC.

This clonotype was seen more than once but under ten times. The chain uses TRBV12-3 or TRBV12-4 and TRBJ2-1; D ambiguous. This CDR3 has 15 residues. Trimming shortened V by 3 bases and J by 3 bases, and 12 bases separated the two germline ends. CDR3 nucleotides: TGTGCCAGCAGTTTCCGTCAGGCCAACTACAATGAGCAGTTCTTC. Protein: CASSFRQANYNEQFF.

This clonotype was detected ten times or more. This chain connects TRBV18 to TRBJ2-1; D gene ambiguous. The CDR3 contains 12 residues. Trimming took off 2 bases at V and 5 bases at J, with 4 bases between the two ends. Germline V CDR1 and CDR2: KGHSH, LQKENI. The CDR3 spells CASSPANNEQFF. CDR3 sequence (DNA): TGTGCCAGCTCACCAGCAAACAATGAGCAGTTCTTC.

The chain couples TRBV29-1 to TRBJ1-5; D is possibly TRBD1 (6 bases). Trimming left V 6 bases short and J 10 bases short, with 16 bases between. The CDR3 consists of 12 residues. CDR1 is SQVTM and CDR2 is ANQGSEA in the germline V gene. CDR3: CSVTQGDNPQHF. CDR3 coding DNA: TGCAGCGTGACACAGGGCGACAATCCCCAGCATTTT.

This clonotype was seen ten or more times. The rearrangement links TRBV6-2 or TRBV6-3 to TRBJ2-1; the D is unclear. Trimming removed 2 bases from V and 4 bases from J, with 6 bases in between. CDR1 is MNHEY and CDR2 is SVGEGT in the germline V gene. The CDR3 spans 13 residues. The CDR3 coding sequence is TGTGCCAGCAGTTACGGCTTTTACAATGAGCAGTTCTTC. Encoded protein: CASSYGFYNEQFF.

This clonotype was recorded many times. V usage is TRBV7-6 and J usage is TRBJ2-1; 11 bases match TRBD2. The V gene end was trimmed by 4 bases and the J gene end by 6 bases; junction bases not matched to a gene: 14. This CDR3 is 18 amino acids long. The germline CDR1 and CDR2 sequences are SGHVS and FNYEAQ. DNA of the CDR3: TGTGCCAGCAGCTCCCAAGGGGGTCTTAGCGGGAGGGCCAATGAGCAGTTCTTC. This encodes CASSSQGGLSGRANEQFF.

This clonotype was recorded a few times. The chain uses TRBV4-2 and TRBJ1-2, with D unclear. V was clipped by 0 bases and J by 6 bases, with 17 bases between them. Germline values: CDR1 LGHNA, CDR2 YNFKEQ. The CDR3 length is 16 residues. CDR3 sequence: CASSQDQSRIRDGYTF. In nucleotides, the CDR3 is TGTGCCAGCAGCCAAGATCAGAGCCGGATTAGAGATGGCTACACCTTC.